Below are 6 T cell receptor beta chains sequenced from a single sample in a study of breast tumors, draining lymph nodes, adjacent tissues. TCRdb processed the multiplex PCR reads anew with MiXCR; each CDR3 protein has one entry. The sample contains fewer than 200,000 distinct CDR3 sequences, 30% to 35% of which appear only once. The lymph nodes were axillary draining lymph nodes from breast cancer patients. Sequenced input: axillary lymph node tissue. The receptors were sampled from a female donor with breast cancer. Some clones in this sample may be carry-over from other donors' samples.

This clonotype was found many times. This sequence joins TRBV12-3 or TRBV12-4 and TRBJ2-7; the match to TRBD1 covers 8 bases. Germline trimming cut 3 bases from V and 6 bases from J; bases unmatched to any gene: 4. CDR3 size: 13 residues. In DNA, the CDR3 is TGTGCCAGCAGTTTCGACAGGGGCGGCGAGCAGTACTTC. Its protein product is CASSFDRGGEQYF.

This chain uses TRBV28 with TRBJ2-7; 8 positions match TRBD2. The CDR3 is 17 residues long. CDR1 and CDR2 (germline): MDHEN, SYDVKM. V shed 3 bases and J 2 bases; nucleotides not matched to a gene: 12. CDR3 in DNA: TGTGCCAGCAGTTTCTTGTCAGGCGGGAGGCGCGCCTACGAGCAGTACTTC. The encoded protein is CASSFLSGGRRAYEQYF. Based on the CDR3 plus reference TRBV28 and TRBJ2-7, the full variable domain is DVKVTQSSRYLVKRTGEKVFLECVQDMDHENMFWYRQDPGLGLRLIYFSYDVKMKEKGDIPEGYSVSREKKERFSLILESASTNQTSMYLCASSFLSGGRRAYEQYFGPGTRLTVT.

This clonotype was found many times. The chain joins TRBV7-9 to TRBJ2-3; 10 bases line up with TRBD2. CDR3 length: 15 amino acids. V shed 1 base and J 4 bases; nucleotides not matched to a gene: 2. Per the germline V gene, CDR1 is SEHNR and CDR2 is FQNEAQ (reference sequence). For the CDR3, the DNA is TGTGCCAGCAGCTTAGTAGCGGGAGGATCAGATACGCAGTATTTT. This sequence encodes CASSLVAGGSDTQYF.

The CDR3: CASSEGEGDLYEQYF. The CDR3 nucleotides read TGTGCCAGCAGTGAAGGGGAGGGAGACCTCTACGAGCAGTACTTC. The chain couples TRBV6-1 to TRBJ2-7; 7 bases fit TRBD2. The CDR3 is 15 residues long. J was trimmed by 3 bases and V by 1 base; bases with no gene match: 6. Germline loops: CDR1 MNHNS, CDR2 SASEGT.

This rearrangement joins TRBV2 to TRBJ2-1; possibly TRBD1 for D (7 bases). The CDR3 extends over 14 amino acids. V lost 2 bases and J 6 bases, leaving 11 bases between the germline ends. CDR1 and CDR2 (germline): SNHLY, FYNNEI. CDR3 sequence: CASSERGRGNEQFF. The CDR3 coding sequence is TGTGCCAGCAGTGAAAGGGGGCGGGGCAATGAGCAGTTCTTC.

This rearrangement joins TRBV2 to TRBJ1-1, with 8 bases that match TRBD1. The germline CDR1 and CDR2 sequences are SNHLY and FYNNEI. After removal of 6 bases from V and 5 bases from J, the junction contained 8 bases not matched to a gene. This CDR3 has 14 amino acids. This CDR3 is CASRPTGGGTEAFF. The DNA for the CDR3 is TGTGCCAGCAGGCCTACAGGGGGAGGTACTGAAGCTTTCTTT.